Shown below are 27 T cell receptor beta chains from a single sample sequenced in a study of type 1 regulatory T cells. TCRdb reprocessed the reads with MiXCR, giving one entry per CDR3 protein. The sample has about 67,000 distinct CDR3 sequences, nearly 50% seen once; the top ten hold more than 2%. Their recognized antigens are unknown. Sequences were obtained from cultured non-Tr1 T cells, either the whole culture or a sorted T cell fraction (not recorded which). The receptors originated from a human donor in good health.

This clonotype was counted a few times. The chain is built from TRBV19 and TRBJ1-5; weak D call: TRBD1 (6 bases). The V end was cut by 1 base, the J end by 3 bases, with 13 bases between. The CDR3 contains 16 residues. Germline CDR1 and CDR2: LNHDA and SQIVND (reference sequence). CDR3 nucleotides: TGTGCCAGTAGTATAGTTGGGGGCCTCATCAATCAGCCCCAGCATTTT. Its protein product is CASSIVGGLINQPQHF.

This chain uses TRBV7-9 with TRBJ2-3; TRBD1 or TRBD2 may be the D gene (5 bases each). The CDR3 consists of 13 residues. From germline, CDR1 is SEHNR and CDR2 FQNEAQ (reference sequence). V was shortened by 1 base and J by 4 bases, with 6 bases between the two germline ends. The CDR3 coding sequence is TGTGCCAGCAGCTTAGGGGACGCAGATACGCAGTATTTT. This translates into CASSLGDADTQYF. The complete variable domain, with remaining parts taken from reference TRBV7-9 and TRBJ2-3, reads DTGVSQNPRHKITKRGQNVTFRCDPISEHNRLYWYRQTLGQGPEFLTYFQNEAQLEKSRLLSDRFSAERPKGSFSTLEIQRTEQGDSAMYLCASSLGDADTQYFGPGTRLTVL.

The chain is built from TRBV7-9 and TRBJ2-5; D gene unclear. V lost 4 bases, J lost 13 bases, and 16 bases lay in between. Germline V gene sequence: CDR1 SEHNR, CDR2 FQNEAQ (reference sequence). This CDR3 has 12 residues. In nucleotides, the CDR3 is TGTGCCAGCAGCTCGGAACTCCCGGCTTCGTACTTC. Translating gives CASSSELPASYF.

The chain joins TRBV28 to TRBJ2-2; unclear D gene. The CDR3 is 13 amino acids. V was cut by 6 bases and J by 6 bases, with 11 bases left in between. Per germline, CDR1 MDHEN and CDR2 SYDVKM. CDR3 residues: CASSPTGPGELFF. CDR3 sequence (DNA): TGTGCCAGCAGCCCGACCGGGCCCGGGGAGCTGTTTTTT. Filled out from reference TRBV28 and TRBJ2-2, the complete variable domain reads DVKVTQSSRYLVKRTGEKVFLECVQDMDHENMFWYRQDPGLGLRLIYFSYDVKMKEKGDIPEGYSVSREKKERFSLILESASTNQTSMYLCASSPTGPGELFFGEGSRLTVL.

This chain connects TRBV5-1 to TRBJ2-3, with unresolved D. CDR3 size: 13 residues. V lost 0 bases and J lost 5, with 7 bases in between. Germline-derived CDR1 and CDR2 are SGHRS and YFSETQ. CDR3 sequence reads: CASSLGTGDTQYF. CDR3 DNA sequence: TGCGCCAGCAGCTTGGGAACGGGAGATACGCAGTATTTT.

The chain carries TRBV20-1 and TRBJ2-5; D gene ambiguous. The CDR3 has 12 amino acids. Per the germline V gene, CDR1 is DFQATT and CDR2 is SNEGSKA (reference sequence). V was clipped by 3 bases and J by 1 base, with 6 bases between them. The CDR3 sequence is CSARSSQETQYF. In DNA, the CDR3 is TGCAGTGCTAGGTCGAGCCAAGAGACCCAGTACTTC.

This clonotype occurred once. The J gene is TRBJ2-7, the V gene TRBV7-9; 11 positions agree with TRBD2. V lost 6 bases and J lost 1; bases outside the gene matches: 5. Germline-derived CDR1 and CDR2 are SEHNR and FQNEAQ (reference sequence). This CDR3 region has 15 residues. CDR3 protein: CASSRRTSGSYEQYF. The DNA of the CDR3 is TGTGCCAGCAGTAGGCGGACTAGCGGGTCCTACGAGCAGTACTTC.

CDR3 DNA sequence: TGTGCCAGCAGCCAAGATAGCCTAGCCTACAATGAGCAGTTCTTC. This translates into CASSQDSLAYNEQFF. This sequence joins TRBV3-1 and TRBJ2-1; D call uncertain. The germline V and J ends were trimmed by 0 bases and 2 bases, with 8 bases remaining between them. CDR1 is LGHDT and CDR2 is YNNKEL in the germline V gene (reference sequence). There are 15 residues in the CDR3.

The gene calls are TRBV6-1 and TRBJ2-3; a possible D gene is TRBD2 (6 bases). Germline CDR1 reads MNHNS; CDR2 reads SASEGT. V shed 8 bases and J shed 4 bases, with 16 bases lying between them. The CDR3 has 14 amino acids. CDR3 region: CASGRGDVADTQYF. The CDR3 region has the DNA TGTGCCAGCGGGCGGGGAGACGTCGCAGATACGCAGTATTTT.

The genes are TRBV10-1 and TRBJ1-4, with D possibly TRBD1 on 5 matching bases. The germline CDR1 and CDR2 sequences are WNHNN and SYGVQD (reference sequence). Trimming left V 4 bases short and J 8 bases short, with 11 bases between. The CDR3 sequence is 13 residues long. CDR3 in amino acids: CASSANGDEKLFF. The DNA of the CDR3 is TGCGCCAGCAGTGCGAATGGGGACGAAAAACTGTTTTTT.

This clonotype was found a few times. The chain is built from TRBV2 and TRBJ1-2; D might be TRBD1 (5 bases). V lost 6 bases, J lost 8 bases, and 16 bases lay in between. This CDR3 contains 13 residues. The germline CDR1 and CDR2 sequences are SNHLY and FYNNEI. The CDR3 spells CASRAGLRLGYTF. The DNA of the CDR3 is TGTGCCAGCAGGGCAGGGTTAAGGTTGGGCTACACCTTC.

The rearrangement uses TRBV5-1 and TRBJ2-2, with D tentatively TRBD1 (5 bases). The CDR3 covers 15 residues. V shed 3 bases and J shed 6 bases, with 15 bases lying between them. Germline lookup yields CDR1 SGHRS and CDR2 YFSETQ. The CDR3, as DNA: TGCGCCAGCAGCTCGGGCTCAGGGTACCCCGGGGAGCTGTTTTTT. Residues: CASSSGSGYPGELFF. The complete variable domain, with remaining parts taken from reference TRBV5-1 and TRBJ2-2, reads KAGVTQTPRYLIKTRGQQVTLSCSPISGHRSVSWYQQTPGQGLQFLFEYFSETQRNKGNFPGRFSGRQFSNSRSEMNVSTLELGDSALYLCASSSGSGYPGELFFGEGSRLTVL.

The chain uses TRBV18 and TRBJ1-2; D is ambiguous. V shed 1 base and J shed 0 bases, with 9 bases lying between them. The CDR3 extends over 15 amino acids. The germline V gene has CDR1 KGHSH and CDR2 LQKENI. The CDR3 loop reads CASSPRVRANYGYTF. CDR3 DNA sequence: TGTGCCAGCTCACCACGGGTCCGAGCTAACTATGGCTACACCTTC.

By share, this clonotype counts as medium-sized (0.01 to 0.1%). This chain joins TRBV7-9 and TRBJ1-5; the D gene is possibly TRBD1 (6 bases). Germline loops: CDR1 SEHNR, CDR2 FQNEAQ (reference sequence). This CDR3 is 15 amino acids long. V was pared by 1 base and J by 0 bases, with 7 bases between. CDR3 DNA: TGTGCCAGCAGCTTAGGGGGGCCTAGCAATCAGCCCCAGCATTTT. Amino acids: CASSLGGPSNQPQHF.

The CDR3, as DNA: TGTGCCAGCAGCCCCAGCGGAAGGGCGAACACTGAAGCTTTCTTT. Translation gives CASSPSGRANTEAFF. This chain connects TRBV9 to TRBJ1-1; D call uncertain. The length of the CDR3 is 15 residues. The germline gives CDR1 SGDLS, CDR2 YYNGEE. Trimming shortened V by 4 bases and J by 1 base, and 14 bases separated the two germline ends.

V usage is TRBV11-3 and J usage is TRBJ2-1; the D gene is possibly TRBD2 (5 bases). This CDR3 spans 16 amino acids. The V end lost 0 bases, the J end lost 7 bases, and 16 bases lay between the germline ends. CDR1 is SGHNT and CDR2 is YENEEA in the germline V gene. CDR3 sequence (DNA): TGTGCCAGCAGCTTAGATCGGCGCGGCGGGTGGAATGAGCAGTTCTTC. Its translation is CASSLDRRGGWNEQFF.

The gene calls are TRBV28 and TRBJ2-4; 7 positions agree with TRBD1. This CDR3 comprises 16 residues. Germline V gene lookup returns CDR1 MDHEN and CDR2 SYDVKM. With 1 base clipped from V and 1 base from J, the junction kept 4 bases outside the gene matches. The CDR3 sequence is CASSLFKTGAKNIQYF. For the CDR3, the DNA is TGTGCCAGCAGTTTATTCAAGACAGGGGCCAAAAACATTCAGTACTTC.

This clonotype was detected only a few times. V and J are TRBV4-1 and TRBJ2-6; D possibly corresponds to TRBD2 (6 bases). V lost 4 bases and J 2 bases, leaving 6 bases between the germline ends. The CDR3 extends over 14 amino acids. Germline V CDR1 and CDR2: MGHRA, YSYEKL. CDR3 residues: CASSRGAGANVLTF. For the CDR3, the DNA is TGCGCCAGCAGCCGGGGGGCTGGGGCCAACGTCCTGACTTTC.

This chain uses TRBV27 with TRBJ1-1, with TRBD1 matching over 10 bases. The CDR3 sequence is 16 residues long. Germline values: CDR1 MNHEY, CDR2 SMNVEV (reference sequence). Trimming removed 1 base from V and 2 bases from J; junction bases left unmatched: 4. The CDR3 sequence: CASSLYGTGANTEAFF. CDR3 DNA sequence: TGTGCCAGCAGTTTATACGGGACAGGGGCAAACACTGAAGCTTTCTTT.

This clonotype is deemed medium-sized. The chain joins TRBV20-1 to TRBJ2-4; D possibly corresponds to TRBD1 (6 bases). The length of the CDR3 is 14 residues. The V gene lost 3 bases and the J gene lost 4 bases, with 13 bases spanning the gap. Germline CDR1 and CDR2: DFQATT and SNEGSKA (reference sequence). The CDR3 DNA reads TGCAGTGCTAGTAGACAGGTCGGGAAAAACATTCAGTACTTC. It translates to CSASRQVGKNIQYF.

In its sample, this clonotype ranks as medium-sized. The J gene is TRBJ2-3, the V gene TRBV7-2; the match to TRBD2 covers 10 bases. J gave up 2 bases and V 3 bases, and 5 bases lay outside the gene matches. The CDR3 has 16 residues. Looked up from germline, CDR1 is SGHTA and CDR2 is FQGNSA. The CDR3 DNA reads as TGTGCCAGCAGCTTCCTTAGCGGGGGGACCACAGATACGCAGTATTTT. Translated: CASSFLSGGTTDTQYF. The variable domain in full, completed from reference TRBV7-2 and TRBJ2-3, reads GAGVSQSPSNKVTEKGKDVELRCDPISGHTALYWYRQSLGQGLEFLIYFQGNSAPDKSGLPSDRFSAERTGGSVSTLTIQRTQQEDSAVYLCASSFLSGGTTDTQYFGPGTRLTVL.

In this sample, this clonotype turned up a few times. The gene calls are TRBV7-2 and TRBJ2-2, with 8 bases matching TRBD2. Germline CDR1 and CDR2: SGHTA and FQGNSA. V dropped 5 bases and J dropped 5; count of bases not matched to a gene: 10. This CDR3 region has 16 residues. CDR3: CASSANRAGGTGELFF. CDR3 bases: TGTGCCAGCAGCGCAAACCGCGCGGGGGGTACCGGGGAGCTGTTTTTT.

This clonotype occurred a few times. This chain uses TRBV10-3 with TRBJ2-3; D gene uncertain. The V gene lost 3 bases and the J gene lost 2 bases, with 6 bases spanning the gap. CDR3 length equals 13 residues. The germline gives CDR1 ENHRY, CDR2 SYGVKD. The CDR3 bases are TGTGCCATCAGTGACGGCGCCACAGATACGCAGTATTTT. Its translation: CAISDGATDTQYF.

V is TRBV5-1 and J is TRBJ1-2; TRBD1 agrees at 8 bases. CDR1 and CDR2 from the germline V gene are SGHRS and YFSETQ. Trimming removed 4 bases from V and 6 bases from J; junction bases left unmatched: 14. CDR3 length equals 16 residues. CDR3: CASSGGTVRGRDGYTF. In DNA, the CDR3 is TGCGCCAGCAGCGGGGGGACGGTCAGGGGGCGTGATGGCTACACCTTC.

The chain employs TRBV6-2 or TRBV6-3 and TRBJ2-5, with D perhaps TRBD2 (5 bases). This CDR3 has 14 residues. V was shortened by 6 bases and J by 7 bases, with 18 bases between the two germline ends. Germline V gene data show CDR1 as MNHEY and CDR2 as SVGEGT. The CDR3 sequence is CASRGAASVGTQYF. In DNA, the CDR3 is TGTGCCAGCAGAGGAGCGGCGTCCGTTGGGACCCAGTACTTC.

This clonotype appeared a single time. A much larger clone differs by one base, so this may be a read error. The chain couples TRBV20-1 to TRBJ1-2, with TRBD1 matching 10 bases. Germline CDR1 reads DFQATT; CDR2 reads SNEGSKA (reference sequence). Trimming cost V 5 bases and J 8 bases; bases outside gene matches: 17. The CDR3 has 16 amino acids. CDR3 in DNA: TGCAGTGCTTTTTCCCCCGGGACAGGGGATGGAGAAGGCTACACCTTC. Its translation: CSAFSPGTGDGEGYTF.

The chain links TRBV20-1 to TRBJ2-1; D is unresolved. V was pared by 5 bases and J by 8 bases, with 19 bases between. The germline V gene encodes CDR1 DFQATT and CDR2 SNEGSKA (reference sequence). This CDR3 comprises 14 residues. The CDR3 region has the DNA TGCAGTGCTCCTCGCGGCGGTTCGTTGGATGAGCAGTTCTTC. Residues: CSAPRGGSLDEQFF.